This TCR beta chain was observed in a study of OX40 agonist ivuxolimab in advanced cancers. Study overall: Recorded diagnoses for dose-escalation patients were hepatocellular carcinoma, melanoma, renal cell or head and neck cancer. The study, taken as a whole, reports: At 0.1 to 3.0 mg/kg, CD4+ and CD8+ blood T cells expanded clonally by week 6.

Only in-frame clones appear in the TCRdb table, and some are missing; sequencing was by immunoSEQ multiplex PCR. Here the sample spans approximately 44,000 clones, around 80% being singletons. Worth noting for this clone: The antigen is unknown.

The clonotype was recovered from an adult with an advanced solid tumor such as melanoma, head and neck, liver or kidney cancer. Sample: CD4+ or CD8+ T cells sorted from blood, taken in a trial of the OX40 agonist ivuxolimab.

Here the CDR3 DNA reads TGTGCCACCAGTCCGGCATTAGATACGCAGTATTTT. As protein: CATSPALDTQYF. V usage is TRBV15 and J usage is TRBJ2-3, with D uncertain. The CDR3 has 12 residues. V was cut by 6 bases and J by 5 bases, with 9 bases left in between. Germline V gene lookup returns CDR1 LNHNV and CDR2 YYDKDF (reference sequence).